These T cell receptor beta chains were read from a single sample in a study of T cell responses to AZD1222 COVID-19 vaccine. Sequencing was performed with immunoSEQ multiplex PCR; in TCRdb, only in-frame clones are kept and a portion is missing. The sample carries fewer than 100,000 clones, 65% to 85% recorded once. Material: peripheral blood, obtained 28 days after the second AZD1222 dose. These receptors came from an adult who received the AZD1222 COVID-19 vaccine. CDR3s leave out the opening cysteine and the closing phenylalanine or tryptophan.

ASSFGTGELF	TRBV27	TRBJ2-2	10
ASSVATGQVPDEQY	TRBV9	TRBJ2-7	14
ASSYSQGVGTEAF	TRBV6-5	TRBJ1-1	13
ASATGELF	TRBV12-3/TRBV12-4	TRBJ2-2	8
ASSLGGTTYGYT	TRBV7-9	TRBJ1-2	12
AISERQGVTEAF	TRBV10-3	TRBJ1-1	12
ASSQVRPGQGITDTQY	TRBV3-1/TRBV3-2	TRBJ2-3	16
ASSLDSTDTQY	TRBV5-1	TRBJ2-3	11
ASSQDLGQGYEQY	TRBV4-3	TRBJ2-7	13
ASSEAPPGGTEAF	TRBV6-1	TRBJ1-1	13
ASTFGGRYEQY	TRBV11-3	TRBJ2-7	11
ASSYSSWGGAF	TRBV6-5	TRBJ1-1	11
ASSFTGRSTDTQY	TRBV5-1	TRBJ2-3	13
ASSLDASPRGNYGYT	TRBV5-1	TRBJ1-2	15
ASSLSGAGGYT	TRBV5-7	TRBJ1-2	11
ASSLDRNYGYT	TRBV5-6	TRBJ1-2	11
ASSLTGNTEAF	TRBV5-1	TRBJ1-1	11
ATKGSRYNEQF	TRBV15	TRBJ2-1	11
ASSPPGQPSHT	TRBV7-9	TRBJ1-2	11
SASPGTAGNTIY	TRBV20-1	TRBJ1-3	12
ASSQAAGRSYEQY	TRBV4-3	TRBJ2-7	13
ASRTANTEAF	TRBV6-5	TRBJ1-1	10
ASSAGLRTDTQY	TRBV19	TRBJ2-3	12
ASSKNRGRPTGELF	TRBV19	TRBJ2-2	14
ASRWGLDPYEQY	TRBV5-1	TRBJ2-7	12
ASSPGGSGGMEQF	TRBV7-2	TRBJ2-1	13
ASSSSNYYGYT	TRBV7-3	TRBJ1-2	11
ASSVKRGVTEAF	TRBV5-1	TRBJ1-1	12
ASSDSADTQY	TRBV6-4	TRBJ2-3	10
ASSPRTRQQY	TRBV7-8	TRBJ2-7	10
ASSLGLRVGDTQY	TRBV5-1	TRBJ2-3	13
ASSPIGTENTEAF	TRBV7-2	TRBJ1-1	13
SVGGVAGYYEQY	TRBV29-1	TRBJ2-7	12
ASRFGTGDGEQY	TRBV21-1	TRBJ2-7	12
ASSAGTGFTSGNTIY	TRBV7-2	TRBJ1-3	15
ASSLHRERYGYT	TRBV14	TRBJ1-2	12
ASSGRLGLDADTQY	TRBV9	TRBJ2-3	14
ASSWTGRNEAF	TRBV5-6	TRBJ1-1	11
ASSDWEKGSATEAF	TRBV6-1	TRBJ1-1	14
ASRRREWGIGYT	TRBV28	TRBJ1-2	12